This T cell receptor (beta chain) derives from a study of early stage breast cancer tumors. Background on the study: Most invasive tumors, about 70% of the 16, were ER+/PR+/HER2-.

This CDR3 has 14 amino acids. Germline trimming cut 5 bases from V and 3 bases from J; bases unmatched to any gene: 7. In germline, CDR1 is SGHVS, CDR2 FNYEAQ. Notes on this clone: Its antigen remains unidentified.

Notes on the study in general: Functional markers like CD4, CD8 and FOXP3 were missed in bulk sequencing. In most of the 16 patients, blood comparison separated tumor from normal breast.

Profiled with immunoSEQ multiplex PCR; TCRdb holds only in-frame clones, not every one. This table has 60,000 to 80,000 clones, more than 60% appearing once. Sequencing used blood. This receptor was taken from a person between 60 and 69 years old with breast cancer. V and J are TRBV7-6 and TRBJ2-7; 7 bases are shared with TRBD1. The CDR3 sequence: CASSEGTARYEQYF. The CDR3 DNA reads as TGTGCCAGCAGCGAAGGGACAGCACGCTACGAGCAGTACTTC.